These 32 T cell receptor beta chains were all obtained from the same sample, sequenced in a study of CD8+ T cells in alopecia areata. The treatment was: oral pan-JAK inhibitor, 5-10 mg twice daily. Investigators isolated RNA and reverse transcribed it into cDNA to act as the sequencing template. Generated by immunoSEQ multiplex PCR, the TCRdb table keeps only in-frame clones and is missing some. This table has 200,000 to 250,000 clones, around three fifths appearing once. This specimen consisted of CD4+ T cells sorted from blood, obtained at week 4, from a patient treated with tofacitinib. The receptors come from a human donor with alopecia areata.

The table lists this clone with a few counts. This chain uses TRBV7-8 with TRBJ1-5; D is ambiguous. The V gene lost 5 bases and the J gene lost 5 bases, with 10 bases spanning the gap. CDR1 and CDR2 from the germline V gene are SGHVS and FQNEAQ. This CDR3 spans 13 amino acids. The CDR3 sequence is CASSHGGYQPQHF. For the CDR3, the DNA is TGTGCCAGCAGCCACGGAGGGTATCAGCCCCAGCATTTT.

This chain joins TRBV19 and TRBJ1-1, with D perhaps matching TRBD1 (6 bases). This CDR3 is built from 15 residues. In germline, CDR1 is LNHDA, CDR2 SQIVND (reference sequence). V lost 5 bases and J lost 1, with 14 bases in between. Here the CDR3 reads CASSVSGQPNTEAFF. Written as DNA, the CDR3 is TGTGCCAGTAGTGTCTCGGGACAACCGAACACTGAAGCTTTCTTT.

This clone was found a few times. The rearrangement uses TRBV29-1 and TRBJ1-2; TRBD1 is a possible D gene (5 bases). V was trimmed by 5 bases and J by 2 bases, leaving 15 bases between them. Germline V gene lookup returns CDR1 SQVTM and CDR2 ANQGSEA. The length of the CDR3 is 14 residues. Here the CDR3 DNA reads TGCAGCGTTACCACTACGGGGGGAAACTATGGCTACACCTTC. Its translation: CSVTTTGGNYGYTF. Supplemented by reference TRBV29-1 and TRBJ1-2, the full variable domain reads SAVISQKPSRDICQRGTSLTIQCQVDSQVTMMFWYRQQPGQSLTLIATANQGSEATYESGFVIDKFPISRPNLTFSTLTVSNMSPEDSSIYLCSVTTTGGNYGYTFGSGTRLTVV.

The chain has TRBV30 and TRBJ1-1, with D maybe TRBD1 (5 bases). The CDR3 covers 14 residues. Trimming took 1 base from V and 0 from J, leaving 9 bases between them. The germline gives CDR1 GTSNPN, CDR2 SVGIG (reference sequence). The chain's CDR3 is CAWSEQVMNTEAFF. CDR3 bases: TGTGCCTGGAGTGAACAGGTTATGAACACTGAAGCTTTCTTT.

V usage is TRBV30 and J usage is TRBJ2-2; 8 bases align to TRBD1. CDR3 size: 14 residues. From germline, CDR1 is GTSNPN and CDR2 SVGIG (reference sequence). V shed 5 bases, J shed 1 base, and the junction held 3 bases outside the gene matches. Here the CDR3 DNA reads TGTGCCTGGGACAGGGGAAAGAACACCGGGGAGCTGTTTTTT. The encoded protein is CAWDRGKNTGELFF.

The sample holds a few counts of this clone. The chain combines TRBV7-2 with TRBJ2-7; 15 positions match TRBD2. Trimming took 5 bases from V and 2 from J; bases not matched to a gene: 4. CDR3 length equals 16 residues. Per germline, CDR1 SGHTA and CDR2 FQGNSA. The CDR3 sequence is CASSPGLAGGTYEQYF. The DNA for the CDR3 is TGTGCCAGCAGCCCGGGACTAGCGGGGGGTACCTACGAGCAGTACTTC.

The CDR3 DNA is TGTGCCATCAGTACGGACAGGGCCTATGGCTACACCTTC. This sequence encodes CAISTDRAYGYTF. The rearrangement joins TRBV10-3 to TRBJ1-2, with 8 bases lining up with TRBD1. Trimming cost V 5 bases and J 4 bases; bases outside gene matches: 3. This CDR3 region has 13 residues. CDR1 ENHRY and CDR2 SYGVKD come from the germline V gene.

This clone was counted only a few times. The chain couples TRBV4-3 to TRBJ2-2; no definite D call. Germline V CDR1 and CDR2: LGHNA, YSLEER. CDR3 length equals 14 residues. Trimming stripped 1 base from V and 8 bases from J, with 11 bases between. The CDR3 protein is CASSQVVRQGELFF. In DNA, the CDR3 is TGCGCCAGCAGCCAAGTCGTTAGGCAAGGGGAGCTGTTTTTT.

This clone showed up just a few times. The chain joins TRBV29-1 to TRBJ2-6; D gene uncertain. This CDR3 has 14 residues. Germline V gives CDR1 SQVTM, CDR2 ANQGSEA. Trimming left V 3 bases short and J 0 bases short, with 6 bases between. The DNA for the CDR3 is TGCAGCGTTGATCAGCCCTCTGGGGCCAACGTCCTGACTTTC. It encodes CSVDQPSGANVLTF.

This clone was seen repeatedly, ten times or more. The CDR3 protein is CASMEGDSSYNSPLHF. The CDR3, as DNA: TGTGCCAGCATGGAGGGGGATAGCTCCTATAATTCACCCCTCCACTTT. J is TRBJ1-6 and V is TRBV6-6; possibly TRBD1 for D (6 bases). CDR3 size: 16 residues. The germline V and J ends were trimmed by 7 bases and 0 bases, with 13 bases remaining between them. Germline V gives CDR1 MNHNY, CDR2 SVGAGI (reference sequence).

V and J are TRBV7-6 and TRBJ2-2, with D perhaps matching TRBD1 or TRBD2 (5 bases each). Trimming removed 1 base from V and 4 bases from J, with 19 bases in between. Per the germline V gene, CDR1 is SGHVS and CDR2 is FNYEAQ. The CDR3 spans 18 residues. CDR3 in DNA: TGTGCCAGCAGCTTAGTTGCAGGGATCGGCGGGTTCACCGGGGAGCTGTTTTTT. The encoded protein is CASSLVAGIGGFTGELFF. Filled out from reference TRBV7-6 and TRBJ2-2, the complete variable domain reads GAGVSQSPRYKVTKRGQDVALRCDPISGHVSLYWYRQALGQGPEFLTYFNYEAQQDKSGLPNDRFSAERPEGSISTLTIQRTEQRDSAMYRCASSLVAGIGGFTGELFFGEGSRLTVL.

The V and J genes are TRBV6-5 and TRBJ2-3, with 13 bases aligning to TRBD2. There are 15 residues in the CDR3. V lost 9 bases to trimming and J lost 9 bases; unmatched junction nucleotides: 12. Germline values: CDR1 MNHEY, CDR2 SVGAGI. DNA for the CDR3: TGTGCCAGTAACTCGGGACTAGCGGGGTTAGGGACGCAGTATTTT. Its protein product is CASNSGLAGLGTQYF.

The rearrangement uses TRBV6-5 and TRBJ1-5; D not certain. This CDR3 is built from 14 residues. Trimming took 6 bases from V and 0 from J, leaving 9 bases between them. Germline V gene lookup returns CDR1 MNHEY and CDR2 SVGAGI. CDR3 nucleotide sequence: TGTGCCAGCAGCCGGGAGCATAGCAATCAGCCCCAGCATTTT. As protein: CASSREHSNQPQHF.

This clone was seen more than once but under ten times. CDR3: CSVLVGQGNGYTF. CDR3 DNA sequence: TGCAGCGTTTTAGTCGGACAGGGCAATGGCTACACCTTC. V gene TRBV29-1 combines with J gene TRBJ1-2, with 8 bases fitting TRBD1. With V trimmed by 5 bases and J by 6 bases, 8 bases remained unmatched. The length of the CDR3 is 13 residues. Germline V gene data show CDR1 as SQVTM and CDR2 as ANQGSEA.

In this sample, this clone turned up once. The rearrangement uses TRBV29-1 and TRBJ2-5; no definite D call. Deletions cut 2 bases from V and 1 base from J, with 11 bases between. CDR1 and CDR2 (germline): SQVTM, ANQGSEA. This CDR3 spans 14 amino acids. The CDR3 protein is CSVERANRQETQYF. CDR3 in DNA: TGCAGCGTTGAAAGAGCGAATCGCCAAGAGACCCAGTACTTC. Complete variable domain (other parts from reference TRBV29-1 and TRBJ2-5): SAVISQKPSRDICQRGTSLTIQCQVDSQVTMMFWYRQQPGQSLTLIATANQGSEATYESGFVIDKFPISRPNLTFSTLTVSNMSPEDSSIYLCSVERANRQETQYFGPGTRLLVL.

Written as DNA, the CDR3 is TGCAGTGCTAGAGATACAGCTGGCTACACCTTC. Its protein is CSARDTAGYTF. The chain is built from TRBV20-1 and TRBJ1-2; D uncertain. The V end was cut by 0 bases, the J end by 7 bases, with 6 bases between. CDR1 DFQATT and CDR2 SNEGSKA come from the germline V gene (reference sequence). The CDR3 runs 11 residues.

There are a few counts of this clone. The rearrangement uses TRBV5-1 and TRBJ2-2; 10 bases align to TRBD1. Trimming took 4 bases from V and 7 from J; bases not matched to a gene: 4. The length of the CDR3 is 14 residues. CDR1 SGHRS and CDR2 YFSETQ come from the germline V gene. CDR3: CASSEGQGVGELFF. CDR3 bases: TGCGCCAGCAGCGAAGGACAGGGGGTCGGGGAGCTGTTTTTT.

The chain links TRBV7-2 to TRBJ1-1, with 9 nucleotides matching TRBD1. V was clipped by 1 base and J by 5 bases; unmatched bases: 2. This CDR3 is built from 14 residues. Germline V gene data show CDR1 as SGHTA and CDR2 as FQGNSA. DNA for the CDR3: TGTGCCAGCAGCTTAGTTGGGACAGGGACTGAAGCTTTCTTT. Amino acid sequence: CASSLVGTGTEAFF.

The rearrangement links TRBV29-1 to TRBJ2-6; D gene ambiguous. CDR1 SQVTM and CDR2 ANQGSEA come from the germline V gene. The germline V and J ends were trimmed by 3 bases and 8 bases, with 5 bases remaining between them. CDR3 length equals 11 residues. The CDR3 spells CSVELSNVLTF. The CDR3 DNA reads TGCAGCGTTGAGCTGTCCAACGTCCTGACTTTC.

As DNA, the CDR3 is TGTGCCTGTATTAACGTAGGGGGTTCCGCTGAAGCTTTCTTT. Translating gives CACINVGGSAEAFF. The chain is built from TRBV30 and TRBJ1-1; possibly TRBD1 for D (6 bases). From germline, CDR1 is GTSNPN and CDR2 SVGIG (reference sequence). CDR3 length equals 14 residues. Trimming removed 6 bases from V and 6 bases from J, with 20 bases in between.

This clone appeared a single time. The CDR3 loop is CASSLTGDRYNEQFF. In nucleotides, the CDR3 is TGCGCCAGCAGCCTGACAGGGGATCGCTACAATGAGCAGTTCTTC. The chain is built from TRBV5-1 and TRBJ2-1, with 8 nucleotides matching TRBD1. Germline values: CDR1 SGHRS, CDR2 YFSETQ. The CDR3 covers 15 residues. J lost 3 bases, V lost 4 bases, and 6 bases had no gene match. The full variable domain, rest sourced from reference TRBV5-1 and TRBJ2-1, is KAGVTQTPRYLIKTRGQQVTLSCSPISGHRSVSWYQQTPGQGLQFLFEYFSETQRNKGNFPGRFSGRQFSNSRSEMNVSTLELGDSALYLCASSLTGDRYNEQFFGPGTRLTVL.

The rearrangement joins TRBV7-9 to TRBJ1-1; 7 bases are shared with TRBD1. This CDR3 spans 13 amino acids. Germline loops: CDR1 SEHNR, CDR2 FQNEAQ (reference sequence). With 8 bases clipped from V and 4 bases from J, the junction kept 7 bases outside the gene matches. DNA for the CDR3: TGTGCCAGCTGCGCAGGGGGTTCCACTGAAGCTTTCTTT. Its translation: CASCAGGSTEAFF.

The chain is built from TRBV10-1 and TRBJ2-7; D is perhaps TRBD2 (5 bases). The germline V and J ends were trimmed by 5 bases and 2 bases, with 13 bases remaining between them. The CDR3 is 14 amino acids. In germline, CDR1 is WNHNN, CDR2 SYGVQD (reference sequence). This CDR3 is CASSPGGLAYEQYF. The CDR3 DNA follows: TGCGCCAGCAGTCCCGGCGGGTTGGCCTACGAGCAGTACTTC.

The chain links TRBV29-1 to TRBJ1-2; D unresolved. The CDR3 has 11 residues. V was pared by 4 bases and J by 8 bases, with 11 bases between. CDR1 is SQVTM, CDR2 ANQGSEA, per germline. The CDR3 here is CSVALPGGYTF. In DNA, the CDR3 is TGCAGCGTTGCGCTCCCCGGGGGCTACACCTTC.

The rearrangement uses TRBV25-1 and TRBJ1-2, with D possibly matching TRBD1 (6 bases). CDR1 and CDR2 from the germline V gene are MGHDK and SYGVNS. CDR3 size: 13 residues. The ends were cut back, 3 bases at V and 3 bases at J, with 8 bases in the middle. The CDR3 region is CASSDTGYYGYTF. The CDR3 nucleotides are TGTGCCAGCAGTGACACAGGGTACTATGGCTACACCTTC.

The chain is built from TRBV5-6 and TRBJ2-7, with a weak D call TRBD1 (5 bases). The germline gives CDR1 SGHDT, CDR2 YYEEEE. The CDR3 is made up of 13 amino acids. V dropped 4 bases and J dropped 2 bases, with 10 bases sitting between them. The CDR3 coding sequence is TGTGCCAGCAGCATTCGACAGACCTACGAGCAGTACTTC. As protein: CASSIRQTYEQYF.

The V call is TRBV9, the J call TRBJ2-2, with TRBD1 matching over 7 bases. With 4 bases clipped from V and 4 bases from J, the junction kept 4 bases outside the gene matches. There are 14 residues in the CDR3. Per the germline V gene, CDR1 is SGDLS and CDR2 is YYNGEE. The CDR3 region has the DNA TGTGCCAGCAGCTCAGGACAGGCCACCGGGGAGCTGTTTTTT. It yields the protein CASSSGQATGELFF.

The chain employs TRBV6-1 and TRBJ2-7; TRBD1 matches at 8 bases. This CDR3 region has 18 residues. Germline CDR1 reads MNHNS; CDR2 reads SASEGT. Trimming at V came to 1 base and at J to 1 base, leaving 12 bases not matched to a gene. The CDR3 nucleotides read TGTGCCAGCAGTGAAGGGTCAGGGGGCCCGATCCGATCCTACGAGCAGTACTTC. It encodes CASSEGSGGPIRSYEQYF.

This clone was observed a few times. The chain recombines TRBV30 with TRBJ1-1; D may be TRBD1 (5 bases). Trimming pared 4 bases from V and 0 bases from J, leaving 9 bases between. CDR1 GTSNPN and CDR2 SVGIG come from the germline V gene (reference sequence). This CDR3 is built from 13 residues. CDR3 sequence: CAWNPTVNTEAFF. CDR3 sequence (DNA): TGTGCCTGGAACCCGACAGTGAACACTGAAGCTTTCTTT.

The chain carries TRBV29-1 and TRBJ2-4; 8 bases map to TRBD2. Germline V lookup: CDR1 SQVTM, CDR2 ANQGSEA. V shed 7 bases, J shed 4 bases, and the junction held 6 bases outside the gene matches. CDR3 length equals 13 residues. CDR3 sequence: CSALSGVKNIQYF. CDR3 nucleotide sequence: TGCAGCGCTCTTAGCGGGGTGAAAAACATTCAGTACTTC.

The rearrangement links TRBV5-6 to TRBJ1-2; the D is unclear. Germline V lookup: CDR1 SGHDT, CDR2 YYEEEE. There are 15 residues in the CDR3. The V end was cut by 2 bases, the J end by 3 bases, with 14 bases between. The CDR3 sequence: CASSLVGIQHYGYTF. For the CDR3, the DNA is TGTGCCAGCAGCTTAGTTGGGATACAGCACTATGGCTACACCTTC.

The chain employs TRBV25-1 and TRBJ1-1; D is unresolved. Germline V lookup: CDR1 MGHDK, CDR2 SYGVNS. The V end was cut by 6 bases, the J end by 8 bases, with 19 bases between. This CDR3 is built from 14 residues. CDR3 coding DNA: TGTGCCAGCAGACCCGACGGTGAACTATGGGAAGCTTTCTTT. This gives the protein CASRPDGELWEAFF.